A single sample gave rise to the 29 T cell receptor beta chains below, sequenced in a study of T cell responses to AZD1222 COVID-19 vaccine. TCRdb's copy holds only in-frame clones and misses some; the assay was immunoSEQ multiplex PCR. The sample has tens of thousands of clones, 75% to 95% seen once; the top ten hold 25% to 30%. The material sequenced was peripheral blood, taken 28 days after the second AZD1222 dose. The receptors originated from an adult who received the AZD1222 COVID-19 vaccine.

This chain connects TRBV5-1 to TRBJ1-5; TRBD1 aligns across 8 bases. Trimming at V came to 4 bases and at J to 5 bases, leaving 2 bases not matched to a gene. The CDR3 consists of 13 residues. From germline, CDR1 is SGHRS and CDR2 YFSETQ. The CDR3 bases are TGCGCCAGCAGCCTGACAGGGGATCAGCCCCAGCATTTT. It specifies CASSLTGDQPQHF. The full variable domain, rest sourced from reference TRBV5-1 and TRBJ1-5, is KAGVTQTPRYLIKTRGQQVTLSCSPISGHRSVSWYQQTPGQGLQFLFEYFSETQRNKGNFPGRFSGRQFSNSRSEMNVSTLELGDSALYLCASSLTGDQPQHFGDGTRLSIL.

This clone was picked up one time. The CDR3 loop is CASSLLVDTQYF. CDR3 DNA: TGTGCCAGCAGCTTGCTGGTAGATACGCAGTATTTT. The chain carries TRBV7-2 and TRBJ2-3; D uncertain. Trimming left V 3 bases short and J 5 bases short, with 6 bases between. The length of the CDR3 is 12 residues. Germline CDR1 reads SGHTA; CDR2 reads FQGNSA.

This sequence joins TRBV2 and TRBJ2-2; D gene ambiguous. The ends were cut back, 3 bases at V and 1 base at J, with 21 bases in the middle. The CDR3 is 19 residues long. Germline CDR1 is SNHLY and CDR2 is FYNNEI. The CDR3 DNA reads TGTGCCAGCAGTGAGGCGATGGGCTTCCTCTCCGGGAACACCGGGGAGCTGTTTTTT. Amino acid sequence: CASSEAMGFLSGNTGELFF.

The chain employs TRBV28 and TRBJ2-1; TRBD2 matches at 8 bases. The CDR3 is made up of 16 amino acids. Germline CDR1 is MDHEN and CDR2 is SYDVKM. V was pared by 5 bases and J by 4 bases, with 10 bases of the junction left unmatched. The CDR3, as DNA: TGTGCCAGCAGTCCCGCCGAGCGGGGGTGGTACAATGAGCAGTTCTTC. Protein: CASSPAERGWYNEQFF.

The chain has TRBV12-3 or TRBV12-4 and TRBJ1-2, with TRBD1 matching 7 bases. V gave up 1 base and J gave up 8 bases; unmatched junction bases: 4. The CDR3 extends over 13 amino acids. In DNA form, the CDR3 reads TGTGCCAGCAGTTTAGAGGGGGCCAACGGCTACACCTTC. This translates into CASSLEGANGYTF.

The chain combines TRBV7-9 with TRBJ2-2; D perhaps matches TRBD1 (5 bases). The germline CDR1 and CDR2 sequences are SEHNR and FQNEAQ (reference sequence). This CDR3 spans 13 amino acids. Trimming cost V 2 bases and J 8 bases, with 9 bases left between them. CDR3 amino acids: CASSLMGLGELFF. The CDR3, as DNA: TGTGCCAGCAGCTTAATGGGGCTGGGGGAGCTGTTTTTT.

This chain connects TRBV19 to TRBJ1-4; D perhaps matches TRBD1 (5 bases). The germline CDR1 and CDR2 sequences are LNHDA and SQIVND (reference sequence). V was shortened by 10 bases and J by 8 bases, with 29 bases between the two germline ends. The CDR3 covers 17 residues. The CDR3 coding sequence is TGTGCCACTTCTGTTTGGGGACCGACAAGGAGACCAGAAAAACTGTTTTTT. This translates into CATSVWGPTRRPEKLFF.

This chain links TRBV5-6 with TRBJ2-1, with no clear D. The germline CDR1 and CDR2 sequences are SGHDT and YYEEEE. The length of the CDR3 is 11 residues. Trimming left V 0 bases short and J 9 bases short, with 4 bases between. The CDR3 sequence is CASSLVTEQFF. CDR3 sequence (DNA): TGTGCCAGCAGCTTGGTAACTGAGCAGTTCTTC.

The chain employs TRBV4-1 and TRBJ1-1; TRBD1 matches 12 bases. Germline values: CDR1 MGHRA, CDR2 YSYEKL. This CDR3 is 18 amino acids long. The ends lost 2 bases at V and 3 bases at J; junction bases unmatched: 10. For the CDR3, the DNA is TGCGCCAGCAGCCAATCCGGTGGGACAGGGGGCTTTCACACTGAAGCTTTCTTT. This translates into CASSQSGGTGGFHTEAFF.

The V call is TRBV27, the J call TRBJ1-4; 7 bases are shared with TRBD1. This CDR3 region has 17 residues. The V gene end was trimmed by 3 bases and the J gene end by 7 bases; junction bases not matched to a gene: 14. Germline-derived CDR1 and CDR2 are MNHEY and SMNVEV (reference sequence). CDR3: CASSFYPHFGQAEKLFF. The CDR3 DNA sequence: TGTGCCAGCAGTTTTTACCCGCATTTTGGACAGGCTGAAAAACTGTTTTTT.

The chain links TRBV10-3 to TRBJ1-6; D uncertain. CDR1 is ENHRY and CDR2 is SYGVKD in the germline V gene. The CDR3 runs to 13 residues. Trimming left V 5 bases short and J 5 bases short, with 7 bases between. The CDR3 nucleotides are TGTGCCATCAGTTACAGCGATAATTCACCCCTCCACTTT. As protein: CAISYSDNSPLHF.

The chain employs TRBV5-6 and TRBJ1-1; no definite D call. The CDR3 contains 13 residues. The V gene lost 10 bases and the J gene lost 0 bases, with 13 bases spanning the gap. From germline, CDR1 is SGHDT and CDR2 YYEEEE. Written as DNA, the CDR3 is TGTGCCGGCTCTCTGGGATTGAACACTGAAGCTTTCTTT. Residues: CAGSLGLNTEAFF.

The chain has TRBV9 and TRBJ1-2; no definite D call. V lost 0 bases to trimming and J lost 4 bases, with 10 bases between them. Germline V lookup: CDR1 SGDLS, CDR2 YYNGEE. CDR3 length: 14 amino acids. The CDR3 region is CASSVVEGGYGYTF. The DNA of the CDR3 is TGTGCCAGCAGCGTAGTCGAGGGAGGCTATGGCTACACCTTC.

The chain employs TRBV6-2 or TRBV6-3 and TRBJ1-1; TRBD1 matches 9 bases. The CDR3 loop spans 15 amino acids. CDR1 and CDR2 (germline): MNHEY, SVGEGT. The trim removed 0 bases at V and 4 bases at J, leaving 3 bases unmatched. CDR3 in DNA: TGTGCCAGCAGTTACTCGCCGGACAGGGGCACTGAAGCTTTCTTT. Translation gives CASSYSPDRGTEAFF.

This clone was seen more than once but under ten times. V and J are TRBV10-1 and TRBJ2-7, with D perhaps TRBD2 (6 bases). Germline loops: CDR1 WNHNN, CDR2 SYGVQD (reference sequence). CDR3 length: 14 amino acids. The V end was cut by 2 bases, the J end by 0 bases, with 8 bases between. CDR3 residues: CASSERESSYEQYF. CDR3 DNA sequence: TGCGCCAGCAGTGAGCGGGAGAGCTCCTACGAGCAGTACTTC.

This clone was recorded only once. V usage is TRBV9 and J usage is TRBJ2-6; the D is unclear. The CDR3 has 14 residues. V gave up 1 base and J gave up 2 bases, with 4 bases separating them. Germline V CDR1 and CDR2: SGDLS, YYNGEE. CDR3 region: CASSVTAGANVLTF. The CDR3, as DNA: TGTGCCAGCAGCGTAACGGCTGGGGCCAACGTCCTGACTTTC.

V gene TRBV11-2 combines with J gene TRBJ2-5; TRBD1 agrees at 10 bases. CDR1 is SGHAT and CDR2 is FQNNGV in the germline V gene. CDR3 length: 17 amino acids. Unmatched junction bases numbered 13, after V lost 4 bases and J lost 5 bases. This CDR3 is CASSSSSGTGAGETQYF. The CDR3 nucleotides read TGTGCCAGCAGCTCCTCCTCCGGGACAGGGGCGGGGGAGACCCAGTACTTC.

V is TRBV28 and J is TRBJ2-7; 10 bases are a match to TRBD1. This CDR3 region has 10 residues. Germline CDR1 reads MDHEN; CDR2 reads SYDVKM. The CDR3 is CASSRDRGGV. In nucleotides, the CDR3 is TGTGCCAGCAGTCGGGACAGGGGAGGGGTC.

This sequence joins TRBV4-3 and TRBJ1-5; D is possibly TRBD1 (6 bases). Germline assignment: CDR1 LGHNA and CDR2 YSLEER. The CDR3 extends over 18 amino acids. V was pared by 0 bases and J by 0 bases, with 15 bases between. The CDR3 bases are TGCGCCAGCAGCCAAGACGTGGACAGACTTTATAGCAATCAGCCCCAGCATTTT. This sequence encodes CASSQDVDRLYSNQPQHF.

This clone has a single count. This rearrangement joins TRBV19 to TRBJ2-2; TRBD2 agrees at 10 bases. The CDR3 has 18 amino acids. Germline lookup yields CDR1 LNHDA and CDR2 SQIVND (reference sequence). With 5 bases clipped from V and 5 bases from J, the junction kept 14 bases outside the gene matches. The CDR3 DNA reads TGTGCCAGTAGTCCGCGGTTCATAGCGGGAGGAGTAACCGGGGAGCTGTTTTTT. Its protein is CASSPRFIAGGVTGELFF.

The gene calls are TRBV4-2 and TRBJ1-3; perhaps TRBD1 as D (5 bases). This CDR3 region has 12 residues. Trimming removed 6 bases from V and 8 bases from J, with 11 bases in between. The V gene's germline CDR1 is LGHNA and CDR2 YNFKEQ. The CDR3 reads CASRVSGDTIYF. DNA for the CDR3: TGTGCCAGCAGGGTCTCGGGGGACACCATATATTTT.

The chain is built from TRBV28 and TRBJ1-1; tentatively, D is TRBD1 (5 bases). The CDR3 sequence is 12 residues long. V lost 4 bases to trimming and J lost 5 bases, with 8 bases between them. Germline-derived CDR1 and CDR2 are MDHEN and SYDVKM. The CDR3 is CASSSRQTEAFF. CDR3 sequence (DNA): TGTGCCAGCAGTTCTCGACAGACTGAAGCTTTCTTT.

This sequence joins TRBV5-5 and TRBJ2-2; no reliable D call. The germline CDR1 and CDR2 sequences are SGHKS and YYEKEE (reference sequence). This CDR3 comprises 13 residues. With 0 bases removed from V and 5 bases from J, the gap between germline ends came to 5 bases. The CDR3 coding sequence is TGTGCCAGCAGCTTGGAAGGTACCGGGGAGCTGTTTTTT. It codes for CASSLEGTGELFF.

The chain is built from TRBV3-1 (or the pseudogene TRBV3-2) and TRBJ1-3; D is ambiguous. Germline assignment: CDR1 LGHDT and CDR2 YNNKEL (reference sequence). V was shortened by 2 bases and J by 0 bases, with 14 bases between the two germline ends. This CDR3 is built from 17 residues. The CDR3 protein is CASSQLTDGLSGNTIYF. The CDR3 DNA is TGTGCCAGCAGCCAATTGACGGACGGACTCTCTGGAAACACCATATATTTT.

This clone was seen once. This chain links TRBV11-2 with TRBJ2-7; 9 bases line up with TRBD2. In germline, CDR1 is SGHAT, CDR2 FQNNGV. CDR3 length: 15 amino acids. With V trimmed by 4 bases and J by 7 bases, 11 bases remained unmatched. The CDR3: CASSSRAGGSWEQYF. CDR3 coding DNA: TGTGCCAGCAGCTCCCGGGCGGGAGGGTCTTGGGAGCAGTACTTC.

The chain couples TRBV4-3 to TRBJ2-5; 13 bases agree with TRBD2. Trimming cost V 4 bases and J 5 bases; bases outside gene matches: 4. The CDR3 extends over 15 amino acids. Germline CDR1 is LGHNA and CDR2 is YSLEER. Here the CDR3 reads CASSPLAGGGETQYF. The CDR3 coding sequence is TGCGCCAGCAGCCCACTAGCGGGAGGGGGGGAGACCCAGTACTTC.

The gene calls are TRBV11-3 and TRBJ2-2; D is uncertain. Germline V gene data show CDR1 as SGHNT and CDR2 as YENEEA. The V gene lost 5 bases and the J gene lost 1 base, with 14 bases spanning the gap. The CDR3 sequence is 16 residues long. CDR3 nucleotide sequence: TGTGCCAGCAGCCCTGGCAGGCAGGAGAACACCGGGGAGCTGTTTTTT. Protein: CASSPGRQENTGELFF.

The genes are TRBV5-4 and TRBJ2-1; 9 bases match TRBD2. This CDR3 is 19 amino acids long. Trimming at V came to 0 bases and at J to 1 base, leaving 11 bases not matched to a gene. CDR1 is SGHNT, CDR2 YYREEE, per germline (reference sequence). The CDR3: CASSLGVGSGSLSYNEQFF. The CDR3 bases are TGTGCCAGCAGCTTGGGGGTGGGTAGCGGGAGTCTTTCCTACAATGAGCAGTTCTTC.

The chain couples TRBV7-2 to TRBJ2-5, with 8 bases lining up with TRBD1. The CDR3 length is 15 residues. Trimming at V came to 5 bases and at J to 2 bases, leaving 7 bases not matched to a gene. In germline, CDR1 is SGHTA, CDR2 FQGNSA. The DNA of the CDR3 is TGTGCCAGCAGCACCCAACAGGGGGAACAAGAGACCCAGTACTTC. Encoded protein: CASSTQQGEQETQYF.